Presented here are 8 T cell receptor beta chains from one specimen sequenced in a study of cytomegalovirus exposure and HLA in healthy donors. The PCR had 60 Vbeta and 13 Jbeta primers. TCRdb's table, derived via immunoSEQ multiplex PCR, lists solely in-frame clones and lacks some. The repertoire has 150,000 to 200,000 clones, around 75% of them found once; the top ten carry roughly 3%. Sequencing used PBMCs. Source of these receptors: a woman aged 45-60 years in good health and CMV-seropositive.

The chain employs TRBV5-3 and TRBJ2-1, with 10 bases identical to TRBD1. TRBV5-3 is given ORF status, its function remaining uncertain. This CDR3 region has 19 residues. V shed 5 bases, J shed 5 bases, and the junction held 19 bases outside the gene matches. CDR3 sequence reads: CARSSTGGLTGKTNNEQFF. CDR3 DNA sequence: TGTGCCAGAAGTTCGACAGGGGGCTTAACCGGAAAAACGAACAATGAGCAGTTCTTC.

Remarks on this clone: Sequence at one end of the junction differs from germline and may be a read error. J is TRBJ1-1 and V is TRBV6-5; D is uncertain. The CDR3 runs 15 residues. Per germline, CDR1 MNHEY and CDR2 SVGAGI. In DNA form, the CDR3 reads TGTGCCAGCAGTTACTCGAGATTCTTGAACAGTGAAGCTTTCTTT. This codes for CASSYSRFLNSEAFF.

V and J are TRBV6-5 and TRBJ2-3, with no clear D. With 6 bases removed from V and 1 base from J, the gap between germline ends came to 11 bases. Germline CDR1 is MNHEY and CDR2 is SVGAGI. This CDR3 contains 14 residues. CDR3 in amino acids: CASSLAAGTDTQYF. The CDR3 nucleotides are TGTGCCAGCAGCCTGGCGGCTGGCACAGATACGCAGTATTTT.

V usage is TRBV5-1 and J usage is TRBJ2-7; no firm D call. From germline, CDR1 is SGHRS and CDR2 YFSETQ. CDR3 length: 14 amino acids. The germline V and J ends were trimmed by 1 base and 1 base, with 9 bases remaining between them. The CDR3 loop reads CASSLSRNSYEQYF. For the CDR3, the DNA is TGCGCCAGCAGCTTGAGCAGGAATTCCTACGAGCAGTACTTC.

The CDR3 protein is CASSGQGGLYNEQFF. CDR3 sequence (DNA): TGTGCCAGCAGTGGACAGGGAGGACTATACAATGAGCAGTTCTTC. This sequence joins TRBV25-1 and TRBJ2-1; weak D call: TRBD1 (7 bases). Germline CDR1 MGHDK, CDR2 SYGVNS. The CDR3 is 15 residues long. Trimming stripped 4 bases from V and 4 bases from J, with 14 bases between.

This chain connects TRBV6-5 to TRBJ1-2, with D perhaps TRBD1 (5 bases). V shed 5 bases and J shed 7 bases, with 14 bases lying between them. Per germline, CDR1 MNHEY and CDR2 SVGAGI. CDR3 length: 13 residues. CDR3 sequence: CASSLAGNVGYTF. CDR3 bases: TGTGCCAGCAGTCTGGCAGGGAACGTTGGCTACACCTTC.

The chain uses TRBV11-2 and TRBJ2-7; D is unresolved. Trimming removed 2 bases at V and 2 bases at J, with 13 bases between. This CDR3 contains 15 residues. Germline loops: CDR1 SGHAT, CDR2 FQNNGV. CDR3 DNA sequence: TGTGCCAGCAGCTTAAGCACAGCTACCCCCTACGAGCAGTACTTC. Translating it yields CASSLSTATPYEQYF.

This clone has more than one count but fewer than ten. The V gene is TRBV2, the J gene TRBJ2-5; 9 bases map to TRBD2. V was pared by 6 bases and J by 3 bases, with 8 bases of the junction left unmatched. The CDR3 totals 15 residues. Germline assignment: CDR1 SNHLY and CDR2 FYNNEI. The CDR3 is CASSLAGYGKETQYF. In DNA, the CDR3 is TGTGCCAGCAGCCTAGCGGGATATGGAAAAGAGACCCAGTACTTC.